This is a list of T cell receptor beta chains from one sample in a study of blood T cells in healthy people across ages. Using its own MiXCR run on the 5' RACE reads, TCRdb lists one record per CDR3 protein. The table lists 1.5 million to 2 million distinct CDR3 sequences, roughly 52% of them singletons. The source material was blood. The receptors derive from a middle-aged woman in good health. The CDR3 runs from the conserved cysteine through the conserved F or W. The order of the fields is J gene, D gene, clone size, V gene, CDR3 DNA, CDR3 protein. A D gene is named only where the DNA matches it firmly. The size of a clone is reported for some rows only, either as once, few or many, or as a class for expanded clones.

TRBJ2-7,TRBD2,few,TRBV5-1,TGCGCCAGCAGCTCGCCAATCGCGACTAGCGGGGGGCCCAGCTCCTACGAGCAGTACTTC,CASSSPIATSGGPSSYEQYF
TRBJ1-5,TRBD1,.,TRBV7-2,TGTGCCAGCAGCCACACGTCAGGGGGCCCAGGGGCGGGCAATCAGCCCCAGCATTTT,CASSHTSGGPGAGNQPQHF
TRBJ1-2,.,.,TRBV9,TGTGCCAGCAGCGCCCCCAAAGGCTTGTCCTATGGCTACACCTTC,CASSAPKGLSYGYTF
TRBJ2-1,.,.,TRBV27,TGTGCCAGCAGTTTATCGAGCGGCGGGCAAGAGACCCAGTTCTTC,CASSLSSGGQETQFF
TRBJ1-6,.,few,TRBV6-5,TGTGCCAGCAGTTACTCCGGACAAGCCGTCTCTGATTCACCCCTCCACTTT,CASSYSGQAVSDSPLHF
TRBJ1-2,.,.,TRBV6-5,TGTGCCAGCAGTTACTCGAACCAGGTAGAGGGCTACACCTTC,CASSYSNQVEGYTF
TRBJ2-1,.,many,TRBV3-1,TGTGCCAGCAGCTCGGCCTACAATGAGCAGTTCTTC,CASSSAYNEQFF
TRBJ2-4,TRBD1,few,TRBV5-1,TGCGCCAGCAGCTCGATCCAGGGGGCGCGTGACATTCAGTACTTC,CASSSIQGARDIQYF
TRBJ2-7,TRBD2,.,TRBV28,TGTGCCAGCAGCCCGACTAGCGCCTCCTACGAGCAGTACTTC,CASSPTSASYEQYF
TRBJ2-3,TRBD2,.,TRBV5-1,TGCGCCAGCAGCTTGGGTCGGGGGGACCTTAGCACAGATACGCAGTATTTT,CASSLGRGDLSTDTQYF
TRBJ2-5,TRBD2,.,TRBV4-3,TGCGCCAGCAGCCAGGTTGGGCGGGGGGTAAACCAAGAGACCCAGTACTTC,CASSQVGRGVNQETQYF
TRBJ2-7,.,.,TRBV6-5,TGTGCCAGCAGTTACGGGAGACTAGTGCTCGGGTACAATGAGCAGTACTTC,CASSYGRLVLGYNEQYF
TRBJ2-1,TRBD1,.,TRBV2,TGTGCCGGCGAAAAGACAGGGGAGTACAATGAGCGGTTCTTC,CAGEKTGEYNERFF
TRBJ2-1,.,few,TRBV7-2,TGTGCCAGCAGAAAGGATGACAATGAGCAGTTCTTC,CASRKDDNEQFF
TRBJ2-1,.,few,TRBV20-1,TGCAGTGCTAGGGGGACCGTGGTCTACAATGAGCAGTTCTTC,CSARGTVVYNEQFF
TRBJ2-1,TRBD1,.,TRBV7-9,TGTGCCAGCAGCCTACGATCCGGGACAGGGGGCCACAATGAGCAGTTCTTC,CASSLRSGTGGHNEQFF
TRBJ2-2,.,.,TRBV5-6,TGTGCCAGTAGCTCTGGACGGGAGTGGAACACCGGGGAGCTGTTTTTT,CASSSGREWNTGELFF
TRBJ2-5,.,.,TRBV5-5,TGTGCCAGCAGCTTGGTGGAAGACGGCCAAGAGACCCAGTACTTC,CASSLVEDGQETQYF
TRBJ1-1,.,.,TRBV4-3,TGCGCCAGCAGCCGGGAGCGGTACCGGACCACTGAAGCTTTCTTT,CASSRERYRTTEAFF
TRBJ1-2,.,.,TRBV9,TGTGCCAACAGCCCCCGGGTTAACTATGGCTACACCTTC,CANSPRVNYGYTF
TRBJ2-7,.,few,TRBV6-2/TRBV6-3,TGTGCCAGCAGGGGGACGGCGGCCTACGAGCAGTACTTC,CASRGTAAYEQYF
TRBJ2-4,TRBD1,.,TRBV20-1,TGCAGTGCTAGAGATTGGACAGGTCTAGCCAAAAACATTCAGTACTTC,CSARDWTGLAKNIQYF
TRBJ2-1,.,few,TRBV28,TGTGCCAGCAGTCCAACCTCGCCGGCAGCGTTTAATGAGCAGTTCTTC,CASSPTSPAAFNEQFF
TRBJ2-1,.,.,TRBV11-2,TGTGCCAGCAGCTTAATTAGCATTGCCGAGAATGAGCAGTTCTTC,CASSLISIAENEQFF